The TCR beta chain described here comes from a study of T-cell reconstitution after alpha-beta-depleted transplantation in children. This clonotype was counted ten times or more. The target antigen is unknown. Notes on the study in general: Recipient T cells and thymic progenitors that survived were the source of the high TCRbeta diversity seen at day 60 in some patients. Counts and diversity of T cells one year after transplant came mostly from newly produced T cells. Reports say that about two months after transplant, the alpha-beta T cells came out of several hundred graft clones that had expanded.

Germline loops: CDR1 SGHTA, CDR2 FQGNSA. V was pared by 5 bases and J by 7 bases, with 18 bases between. The CDR3 consists of 15 residues. Unique molecular identifiers were incorporated into the prepared TCRbeta library. Each CDR3 protein gets one entry after TCRdb re-called the PCR reads with MiXCR. The table has 90,000 to 100,000 distinct CDR3 sequences, about a quarter seen once. The chain recombines TRBV7-2 with TRBJ1-5, with a possible D match to TRBD1 (5 bases). The sequence was obtained from a boy between 2 and 10 years old with acute lymphoblastic leukemia, due to receive a stem cell transplant. Sequencing used PBMCs, obtained before TCRalphabeta/CD19-depleted stem cell transplant. The CDR3 sequence is CASSPDVGGGQPQHF. CDR3 sequence (DNA): TGTGCCAGCAGCCCCGATGTGGGGGGTGGACAGCCCCAGCATTTT.